These 9 T cell receptor beta chains were all obtained from the same sample, sequenced in a study of blood T cell repertoires in COVID-19 (dated by TCRdb to the early 2020s). The library was made by the immunoSEQ multiplex PCR assay. TCRdb stores this immuneACCESS table with in-frame sequences only. Part of the clones is absent; in the studies checked, under half of the shortfall reflects unresolved V genes, and no reason is known for the rest. The sample contains under 200,000 clones, 84% of them found a single time. The top ten clonotypes cover 3% to 3.5% of the sample. Source material: PBMCs or T cells enriched from blood (not recorded which). The source is a woman in her 30s who had been exposed to COVID-19.

The chain links TRBV5-1 to TRBJ2-5; 12 nucleotides line up with TRBD2. Germline V gene lookup returns CDR1 SGHRS and CDR2 YFSETQ. V gave up 0 bases and J gave up 5 bases; unmatched junction bases: 8. The CDR3 has 17 amino acids. CDR3 coding DNA: TGCGCCAGCAGCTTGGGACTAGCGGGGGCGCCGGGGGAGACCCAGTACTTC. Amino acids: CASSLGLAGAPGETQYF.

The chain has TRBV3-1 (or the pseudogene TRBV3-2) and TRBJ2-1; TRBD2 agrees at 11 bases. The CDR3 spans 15 residues. Germline assignment: CDR1 LGHDT and CDR2 YNNKEL (reference sequence). Unmatched junction bases numbered 8, after V lost 1 base and J lost 12 bases. The CDR3, as DNA: TGTGCCAGCAGCCAAGCGGCTAGCGGGGGGCGGGGGCAGTTCTTC. This gives the protein CASSQAASGGRGQFF.

The chain carries TRBV7-9 and TRBJ2-7, with TRBD1 as a possible D gene (6 bases). Germline CDR1 is SEHNR and CDR2 is FQNEAQ (reference sequence). V was pared by 1 base and J by 5 bases, with 15 bases between. The CDR3 sequence is 15 residues long. CDR3 sequence: CASSLVLAGDHEQYF. CDR3 in DNA: TGTGCCAGCAGCTTAGTCTTGGCAGGGGACCACGAGCAGTACTTC.

V usage is TRBV3-1 (or the pseudogene TRBV3-2) and J usage is TRBJ1-6; the D is unclear. This CDR3 is built from 16 residues. V lost 1 base and J 0 bases, leaving 7 bases between the germline ends. Germline CDR1 reads LGHDT; CDR2 reads YNNKEL (reference sequence). The CDR3 DNA reads as TGTGCCAGCAGCCAAGGAGAGAGCTCCTATAATTCACCCCTCCACTTT. It codes for CASSQGESSYNSPLHF.

V and J are TRBV5-1 and TRBJ2-3; 9 positions agree with TRBD2. The germline V gene encodes CDR1 SGHRS and CDR2 YFSETQ. CDR3 size: 16 residues. The junction had 6 bases not matched to a gene; V was cut back by 0 bases and J by 4 bases. The CDR3, as DNA: TGCGCCAGCAGCTTGGGCGGGGGGGCCGGAGCAGATACGCAGTATTTT. Amino acids: CASSLGGGAGADTQYF.

This clone has just a few counts. The identical CDR3 is also encoded by other nucleotide sequences in the sample. The chain has TRBV7-9 and TRBJ2-7; TRBD1 aligns across 9 bases. This CDR3 comprises 15 residues. Germline assignment: CDR1 SEHNR and CDR2 FQNEAQ (reference sequence). V shed 5 bases and J 0 bases; nucleotides not matched to a gene: 5. CDR3 nucleotide sequence: TGTGCCAGCAGCCTTGGACAGGGGCACTCCTACGAGCAGTACTTC. This codes for CASSLGQGHSYEQYF.

J is TRBJ1-1 and V is TRBV19; D remains ambiguous. The germline V gene has CDR1 LNHDA and CDR2 SQIVND (reference sequence). V was trimmed by 7 bases and J by 8 bases, leaving 11 bases between them. This CDR3 has 11 amino acids. The DNA for the CDR3 is TGTGCCAGTACCAGGTTGGCAGAAGCTTTCTTT. Residues: CASTRLAEAFF.

The chain recombines TRBV9 with TRBJ2-2; TRBD2 might be the D (5 bases). V was shortened by 4 bases and J by 0 bases, with 13 bases between the two germline ends. Germline-derived CDR1 and CDR2 are SGDLS and YYNGEE. The CDR3 is 16 residues long. CDR3 region: CASSIRGSSNTGELFF. CDR3 coding DNA: TGTGCCAGCAGCATTCGGGGAAGCTCGAACACCGGGGAGCTGTTTTTT. Together with reference TRBV9 and TRBJ2-2, the CDR3 gives the full variable domain: DSGVTQTPKHLITATGQRVTLRCSPRSGDLSVYWYQQSLDQGLQFLIQYYNGEERAKGNILERFSAQQFPDLHSELNLSSLELGDSALYFCASSIRGSSNTGELFFGEGSRLTVL.

The rearrangement uses TRBV5-3 and TRBJ1-5; D gene unclear. TRBV5-3 is assigned to the ORF class and has an uncertain function. V was cut by 2 bases and J by 5 bases, with 11 bases left in between. This CDR3 spans 14 amino acids. The CDR3 DNA reads as TGTGCCAGAAGCTTTCGGTGCGAACATCAGCCCCAGCATTTT. Translating it yields CARSFRCEHQPQHF.